These 12 T cell receptor beta chains were sequenced from one sample in a study of tissue T cells after allogeneic stem cell transplantation. Method: immunoSEQ multiplex PCR; TCRdb's copy keeps in-frame clones and lacks some. This sample yields 4,800 or so clones, of which around 50% are seen a single time; approximately 6.1% belongs to the top ten. Time point in this sample: mouse harvest day 7 after allogeneic transplant. The graft held 10^6 splenic CD5+ T cells and 10^7 T-cell-depleted bone marrow cells. Sequencing was performed on gut tissue. The receptors were sampled from a female BALB/c mouse given C57BL/6 T cells with graft-versus-host disease after an allogeneic hematopoietic cell transplant.

This clone occurred a few times. Genes and germline come from the mouse. The CDR3 extends 1 residue past the end of the read, so its final part is completed from the germline J gene. The sample has other DNA sequences that encode this CDR3 too. The chain couples TRBV26 to TRBJ1-3; 8 bases line up with TRBD1. Germline V CDR1 and CDR2: KGHPV, FQNQEV (reference sequence). Losses at the gene ends were 3 bases for V and 2 bases for J; bases not matched to a gene: 0. The CDR3 loop spans 14 amino acids. The CDR3 region is CASSLQGAGNTLYF. The sequenced part of the CDR3 DNA is TGTGCCAGCAGTCTACAGGGGGCTGGAAATACGCTCTAT. The full variable domain, with the rest looked up from reference TRBV26 and TRBJ1-3, is NSKVIQTPRYLVKGQGQKAKMRCIPEKGHPVVFWYQQNKNNEFKFLINFQNQEVLQQIDMTEKRFSAECPSNSPCSLEIQSSEAGDSALYLCASSLQGAGNTLYFGEGSRLIVV.

Comments on this clone: Gene names denote mouse genes. Read data end 1 residue before the CDR3 end; the end is taken from the germline J gene. The chain combines TRBV31 with TRBJ2-3; 9 positions match TRBD2. With 3 bases clipped from V and 0 bases from J, the junction kept 4 bases outside the gene matches. Per germline, CDR1 GKSSPN and CDR2 SITVG. The CDR3 extends over 15 amino acids. CDR3 bases read: TGTGCCTGGAGCCGACTGGGGGCTAGTGCAGAAACGCTGTAT. Protein sequence: CAWSRLGASAETLY. The entire CDR3 protein reads CAWSRLGASAETLYF.

This clone is categorized as medium-sized. Each gene name is a mouse one. The CDR3 protein is CSSSQSLDNYAEQFF. The sequenced part of the CDR3 DNA is TGCTCCAGCAGTCAATCTCTGGATAACTATGCTGAGCAGTTC. This rearrangement joins TRBV23 to TRBJ2-1; TRBD2 is the table's D call, not checked against the DNA. The read terminates 1 residue ahead of where the CDR3 ends, so the germline J gene completes it. The CDR3 runs 15 residues. Per germline, CDR1 KGHTA and CDR2 FQNQQP.

This clone rates as large. Each gene name is a mouse one. The DNA ends 1 residue before the CDR3 does, and the rest of the CDR3 is filled in from the germline J gene. The J gene is TRBJ2-7, the V gene TRBV29; D perhaps matches TRBD1 (6 bases). The ends were cut back, 3 bases at V and 4 bases at J, with 7 bases in the middle. The CDR3 contains 12 residues. CDR1 MSHET and CDR2 SYDVDS come from the germline V gene. This chain's CDR3 is CASSLGQYEQYF. CDR3 bases read: TGTGCTAGCAGTTTGGGACAATATGAACAGTAC.

This clone has a handful of counts. Genes here carry mouse names. The sequence runs out 1 residue before the end of the CDR3; the remainder is reconstructed from the germline J gene. V gene TRBV12-2 combines with J gene TRBJ2-7; D is undetermined. This CDR3 comprises 15 residues. CDR1 is SGHLS, CDR2 HYDKME, per germline. V was cut by 0 bases and J by 0 bases, with 11 bases left in between. The CDR3 sequence is CASSLNNPSSYEQYF. The DNA read from the CDR3 is TGTGCCAGCTCTCTCAACAACCCCAGCTCCTATGAACAGTAC.

Regarding this clone: Gene names denote mouse genes. The read halts 1 residue ahead of the CDR3 end, with the missing end drawn from the germline J gene. V is TRBV12-2 and J is TRBJ2-2, with 7 bases that match TRBD2. This CDR3 comprises 16 residues. The germline gives CDR1 SGHLS, CDR2 HYDKME. J was trimmed by 0 bases and V by 0 bases; bases with no gene match: 3. CDR3 sequence: CASSLEWGANTGQLYF. The sequenced CDR3 bases are TGTGCCAGCTCTCTCGAGTGGGGGGCAAACACCGGGCAGCTCTAC.

Worth noting for this clone: Gene and germline names: mouse. The read falls 1 residue short of the CDR3 end, and the missing part is taken from the germline J gene. The chain has TRBV26 and TRBJ1-5; D unclear. Trimming shortened V by 2 bases and J by 7 bases, and 3 bases separated the two germline ends. The germline gives CDR1 KGHPV, CDR2 FQNQEV (reference sequence). The length of the CDR3 is 11 residues. The chain's CDR3 is CASSLEQAPLF. The sequenced CDR3 bases are TGTGCCAGCAGTCTGGAGCAGGCTCCGCTT.

Notes on this clone: Each gene name is a mouse one. The read ends 1 residue before the CDR3 terminus; that terminus is restored from the germline J gene. J is TRBJ1-5 and V is TRBV4; D possibly corresponds to TRBD1 (5 bases). V gave up 4 bases and J gave up 0 bases, with 7 bases separating them. This CDR3 spans 14 amino acids. Germline V lookup: CDR1 LGHDT, CDR2 YNNKQL (reference sequence). The DNA read from the CDR3 is TGTGCCAGCAGCTTGACAGTTAACAACCAGGCTCCGCTT. Residues: CASSLTVNNQAPL. The full CDR3 reads CASSLTVNNQAPLF.

This clone is medium-sized within its sample. Gene names and germline refer to mouse. The CDR3 is cut off 1 residue early in the read; its end comes from the germline J gene. The chain is built from TRBV26 and TRBJ2-7, with 10 bases lining up with TRBD2. The CDR3 consists of 14 residues. Germline-derived CDR1 and CDR2 are KGHPV and FQNQEV (reference sequence). V dropped 6 bases and J dropped 7; count of bases not matched to a gene: 9. The CDR3 loop reads CASSRPGGAGEQYF. The CDR3 DNA, read in part, is TGTGCCAGCAGCCGCCCTGGGGGGGCAGGAGAACAGTAC.

To note about this clone: Gene names and germline match the mouse. The read ends 1 residue early relative to the CDR3; the germline J gene fills the gap. The chain is built from TRBV12-1 and TRBJ2-3, with 12 nucleotides matching TRBD2. CDR3 length: 17 amino acids. Germline values: CDR1 SGHSN, CDR2 HYEKVE. J gave up 1 base and V 2 bases, and 6 bases lay outside the gene matches. The chain's CDR3 is CASSPDWGGAGAETLYF. Incomplete CDR3 DNA: TGTGCCAGCTCTCCCGACTGGGGGGGCGCGGGTGCAGAAACGCTGTAT.

Regarding this clone: Gene labels here are mouse ones. The CDR3 end lies 1 residue beyond the end of the read and is filled in from the germline J gene. The V and J genes are TRBV13-2 and TRBJ2-3; 13 bases align to TRBD2. V lost 0 bases, J lost 2 bases, and 6 bases stayed unmatched. CDR1 and CDR2 from the germline V gene are NNHNN and SYGAGS (reference sequence). This CDR3 has 18 residues. The CDR3 here is CASGDEGTGGGSAETLYF. The CDR3 DNA, read in part, is TGTGCCAGCGGTGATGAGGGGACTGGGGGGGGCTCTGCAGAAACGCTGTAT.

Turning to this clone: The gene names given are mouse names. The read falls 1 residue short of the CDR3 end, and the missing part is taken from the germline J gene. The chain uses TRBV20 and TRBJ1-4; 8 bases are a match to TRBD1. Germline V gene lookup returns CDR1 GFQATS and CDR2 STVNSAI. J lost 0 bases, V lost 6 bases, and 6 bases had no gene match. This CDR3 region has 15 residues. The sequenced CDR3 bases are TGTGGTGCAAAACAGGGGGTCTTTTCCAACGAAAGATTATTT. It yields the protein CGAKQGVFSNERLF. In full, the CDR3 is CGAKQGVFSNERLFF.